This T cell receptor (beta chain) is from a study of T cells after posttransplantation cyclophosphamide. About this clone: Its antigen is as yet unknown.

Measured with immunoSEQ multiplex PCR; TCRdb has only the in-frame clones, and not every one. The table includes 9,900 or so clones, roughly 98% detected once. Whole-study results and caveats: TRB overlap between skin or GI tissue T cells and blood was limited. Donor-recipient repertoire similarity was low at 1-2 months, rising over year one. Recipient CMV seropositivity and CMV reactivation strongly tracked TRB clonality.

Cells defined as naive were viable CD3+CD4+ or CD3+CD8+ and CCR7+CD45RA+CD45RO-CD95-CD27+CD28+. Germline V gene data show CDR1 as SGDLS and CDR2 as YYNGEE. Between the trimmed V and J ends, which lost 2 bases and 4 bases, there was a span of 13 bases. This CDR3 comprises 15 residues. This rearrangement joins TRBV9 to TRBJ2-1, with a possible D match to TRBD2 (6 bases). This clonotype was sampled from a woman aged 55-75 years in good health, CMV-negative, and a related stem cell transplant donor. The sample taken for sequencing was naive CD4+ T cells sorted from PBMCs. The CDR3 region has the DNA TGTGCCAGCAGCGTCGGGGGAGATGGATACAATGAGCAGTTCTTC. Encoded protein: CASSVGGDGYNEQFF.